Listed below are T cell receptor beta chains from one sample, sequenced in a study of cytomegalovirus exposure and HLA in healthy donors. Profiling relied on immunoSEQ multiplex PCR, and the TCRdb table lists in-frame clones only, not all of them. The data contain around 200,000 clones, around 80% of them seen just once; the ten biggest clones take up under 1.5%. Material for sequencing was PBMCs. The receptors originated from a girl aged 2-10 years in good health and CMV-seropositive. Both conserved end residues are trimmed from each CDR3. Each record gives: CDR3 protein, D gene, J gene, clone size, V gene. A D gene is named only where the DNA matches it firmly. Clone size is stated in some rows and not others, as once, few, many or a class when expanded.

AWRVDRDTEAF,TRBD1,TRBJ1-1,-,TRBV30
ASSIVSGPLTDTQY,TRBD2,TRBJ2-3,-,TRBV19
ASSFSTDTEAF,-,TRBJ1-1,once,TRBV28
ASSLGGWSGANVLT,-,TRBJ2-6,-,TRBV5-4
ASSVSVGSEQY,-,TRBJ2-7,-,TRBV10-1
ASSELDSLTGELF,-,TRBJ2-2,-,TRBV2
AWSTWAFDQPQH,-,TRBJ1-5,-,TRBV30
ARSGAAGGQETQY,TRBD2,TRBJ2-5,-,TRBV2
ASSPLDRGAGNTIY,TRBD1,TRBJ1-3,-,TRBV18
ATSPGSGQY,-,TRBJ2-7,-,TRBV15
ASSFQLAGEGGEQY,TRBD2,TRBJ2-7,-,TRBV18